The 10 T cell receptor beta chains in this list originate from one sample, sequenced in a study of cytomegalovirus exposure and HLA in healthy donors. Both 60 Vbeta primers and 13 Jbeta primers went into the PCR. Clones were read by immunoSEQ multiplex PCR, and TCRdb kept only the in-frame ones, dropping some. This sample carries over 150,000 clones, more than 75% of them seen once, and the ten largest clones take around 6.3%. Sequencing used PBMCs. The receptors here all came from a woman aged 45-65 years in good health and CMV-seropositive.

V is TRBV11-2 and J is TRBJ1-3; a weak D match, TRBD1 (6 bases). Looked up from germline, CDR1 is SGHAT and CDR2 is FQNNGV. The CDR3 sequence is 16 residues long. V gave up 4 bases and J gave up 2 bases, with 15 bases separating them. CDR3 region: CASSYNLDSPGNTIYF. As DNA, the CDR3 is TGTGCCAGCAGCTATAACTTGGACAGCCCTGGAAACACCATATATTTT. Combining the CDR3 with reference TRBV11-2 and TRBJ1-3 gives the whole variable domain EAGVAQSPRYKIIEKRQSVAFWCNPISGHATLYWYQQILGQGPKLLIQFQNNGVVDDSQLPKDRFSAERLKGVDSTLKIQPAKLEDSAVYLCASSYNLDSPGNTIYFGEGSWLTVV.

The genes are TRBV5-1 and TRBJ2-1; D is tentatively TRBD1 or TRBD2 (9 bases each). CDR3 length equals 22 residues. In germline, CDR1 is SGHRS, CDR2 YFSETQ. V lost 1 base, J lost 7 bases, and 36 bases lay in between. Here the CDR3 reads CASSLNPPRDRVNSGGRNEQFF. As DNA, the CDR3 is TGCGCCAGCAGCTTGAACCCCCCCAGGGACAGGGTGAATAGCGGGGGTAGGAATGAGCAGTTCTTC.

This clone was counted once. The junction shows a germline mismatch at one end, possibly a read error. V usage is TRBV10-1 and J usage is TRBJ2-4; possible D gene TRBD2, 7 bases. Per the germline V gene, CDR1 is WNHNN and CDR2 is SYGVQD (reference sequence). The CDR3 loop spans 15 amino acids. This CDR3 reads CANTPRGGIENSQYF. In nucleotides, the CDR3 is TGCGCCAACACCCCTAGGGGGGGGATCGAAAACAGTCAGTACTTC.

The rearrangement joins TRBV28 to TRBJ1-5; D remains ambiguous. Between the trimmed V and J ends, which lost 6 bases and 3 bases, there was a span of 18 bases. Germline assignment: CDR1 MDHEN and CDR2 SYDVKM. The CDR3 has 16 residues. In DNA form, the CDR3 reads TGTGCCAGCAGGCTCGAGCAGAGGCGCCCCAATCAGCCCCAGCATTTT. Its protein is CASRLEQRRPNQPQHF.

The chain has TRBV5-1 and TRBJ2-3; unclear D gene. The CDR3 totals 16 residues. Per the germline V gene, CDR1 is SGHRS and CDR2 is YFSETQ. Trimming cost V 0 bases and J 2 bases, with 13 bases left between them. CDR3 residues: CASSLVGRHLTDTQYF. For the CDR3, the DNA is TGCGCCAGCAGCTTGGTAGGCAGGCACCTCACAGATACGCAGTATTTT. The full variable domain, in which reference TRBV5-1 and TRBJ2-3 provide the parts outside the CDR3, is KAGVTQTPRYLIKTRGQQVTLSCSPISGHRSVSWYQQTPGQGLQFLFEYFSETQRNKGNFPGRFSGRQFSNSRSEMNVSTLELGDSALYLCASSLVGRHLTDTQYFGPGTRLTVL.

The chain has TRBV10-2 and TRBJ2-5; 16 bases fit TRBD2. CDR3 length: 16 residues. From germline, CDR1 is WSHSY and CDR2 SAAADI. V was pared by 5 bases and J by 4 bases, with 4 bases of the junction left unmatched. The CDR3 bases are TGCGCCAGCAGTAAGGGACTAGCGGGGGGGTCAGAGACCCAGTACTTC. Protein: CASSKGLAGGSETQYF.

The chain couples TRBV4-3 to TRBJ2-2; the D is unclear. The CDR3 length is 14 residues. V dropped 1 base and J dropped 4 bases, with 7 bases sitting between them. Germline V gives CDR1 LGHNA, CDR2 YSLEER. CDR3 residues: CASSQVRTTGELFF. As DNA, the CDR3 is TGCGCCAGCAGCCAAGTGCGTACCACCGGGGAGCTGTTTTTT.

The V and J genes are TRBV7-9 and TRBJ1-1, with 7 bases lining up with TRBD1. The V segment lost 6 bases and the J segment 5 bases; nucleotides outside the gene matches: 18. In germline, CDR1 is SEHNR, CDR2 FQNEAQ (reference sequence). The CDR3 is 17 residues long. CDR3 region: CASSHPEGGVFGTEAFF. The CDR3 coding sequence is TGTGCCAGCAGTCATCCGGAAGGGGGCGTATTCGGGACTGAAGCTTTCTTT. Full variable domain (outside the CDR3, taken from reference TRBV7-9 and TRBJ1-1): DTGVSQNPRHKITKRGQNVTFRCDPISEHNRLYWYRQTLGQGPEFLTYFQNEAQLEKSRLLSDRFSAERPKGSFSTLEIQRTEQGDSAMYLCASSHPEGGVFGTEAFFGQGTRLTVV.

The sample holds one count of this clone. The V call is TRBV5-5, the J call TRBJ2-4; 7 nucleotides match TRBD1. Germline CDR1 is SGHKS and CDR2 is YYEKEE (reference sequence). V dropped 0 bases and J dropped 0; count of bases not matched to a gene: 3. There are 16 residues in the CDR3. The CDR3 coding sequence is TGTGCCAGCAGCTTGGTTACAGGGGTAGCCAAAAACATTCAGTACTTC. Translation: CASSLVTGVAKNIQYF.

The rearrangement joins TRBV5-6 to TRBJ2-7; TRBD1 matches at 7 bases. Germline values: CDR1 SGHDT, CDR2 YYEEEE. J gave up 0 bases and V 0 bases, and 3 bases lay outside the gene matches. The CDR3 length is 15 residues. The CDR3 nucleotides read TGTGCCAGCAGCTTGGGGACAGGAAGCTCCTACGAGCAGTACTTC. Amino acids: CASSLGTGSSYEQYF. Full variable domain (rest looked up from reference TRBV5-6 and TRBJ2-7): DAGVTQSPTHLIKTRGQQVTLRCSPKSGHDTVSWYQQALGQGPQFIFQYYEEEERQRGNFPDRFSGHQFPNYSSELNVNALLLGDSALYLCASSLGTGSSYEQYFGPGTRLTVT.